This T cell receptor (beta chain) stems from a study of graft-versus-host responses after intestinal transplantation (dated by TCRdb to the early 2020s). Some background on the complete study: Recipients received multivisceral, liver-intestinal, or isolated intestinal transplants. A peak of at least 4% donor T cells among recipient peripheral blood mononuclear cells was the definition used for donor T cell macrochimerism. Instead of going to the commercial service, samples from a few later patients were sequenced in-house on an Illumina MiSeq and processed with MiXCR. The cohort enrolled about two dozen intestinal transplant recipients, one of whom was a retransplant, and 3 patients without pretransplant specimens were excluded. After intestinal transplantation, graft-versus-host and host-versus-graft alloreactive T cell clones in the graft, circulation and bone marrow were tracked using bulk TCR-beta CDR3 sequencing. All recipients received anti-thymocyte globulin induction followed by maintenance tacrolimus and steroids for approximately 3 years. To identify alloreactive clones, pre-transplant mixed lymphocyte reaction products were sequenced and compared with unstimulated pre-transplant donor and recipient T cells. The research as a whole found: GvH clones were detected in recipient bone marrow, and some appeared earlier in ileal mucosa or blood, consistent with an intestinal mucosal origin. Peak levels of circulating GvH clones were associated with declines in HvG clones early after transplant. Conclusions were limited by the relatively low number and heterogeneity of intestinal transplant patients. In patients with donor T cell macrochimerism, the allografts had high GvH to HvG T cell clonal ratios.

To note about this clone: Its antigen is currently not known. Per-nucleotide qualities are absent, and no much larger clonotype sits a single base away. This same CDR3 is encoded by further DNA sequences in the sample.

The time point tag for this specimen amounts to: cells obtained before transplantation from donor or recipient. CD3+CD4+ and CD3+CD8+ populations were FACS-sorted from unstimulated pre-transplant donor and recipient cells taken from spleen or lymph nodes. Trimming accounts for 1 base at V and 5 bases at J, while the number of junction bases matched to no gene is 4. The germline V gene provides CDR1 SGDLS and CDR2 YYNGEE. The CDR3 runs 14 residues from the cysteine to the phenylalanine. The read is trimmed to its CDR3 DNA, 42 bases read in frame from base 1. Library preparation employed the immunoSEQ multiplex PCR assay. For most patients, genomic DNA was isolated with the Qiagen DNeasy Blood and Tissue Kit and shipped frozen to Adaptive Biotechnologies for TCR sequencing. For most patients, high-throughput TCR-beta CDR3 sequencing of genomic DNA was performed by Adaptive Biotechnologies. As for how the authors treated the data: TCR sequencing data for around 19 patients were retrieved from Adaptive's ImmunoSEQ software; three other patients were processed with MiXCR and VDJtools. CD4 versus CD8 sorting errors were corrected by removing sequences found in both subsets at a frequency ratio below 5:1. Because the origin of CDR3 nucleotide sequences shared between donor and recipient could not be assigned, those sequences were removed. Alloreactive clones required at least 2-fold expansion over unstimulated cells and minimum CFSE-low frequency of 0.002% (template counts) or 0.001% (read counts). Mappable clones were those detected in sequenced pre-transplant spleen, lymph node, or MLR CFSE-low populations of the donor or recipient. The cumulative frequency of alloreactive clones was calculated as a percentage of all sequences, weighted by copy number. Here the immuneACCESS table is served through TCRdb, limited to in-frame sequences with V and J called. Missing clones are a known gap in these copies; in checked studies unresolved V genes cover under half, and the rest lacks a known reason. Clone size and the V and J calls come from that table; the DNA yielded D and trimming. The sample contains just over 95,000 clones, 92% of them found a single time. The ten most abundant clones make up roughly 0.17% of the sample.

The chain couples TRBV9 to TRBJ2-5, with TRBD2 identical over 8 junction bases. Here the sequenced sample was unstimulated CD4+ T cells sorted from spleen or lymph node cells, taken before intestinal transplant. The TCR was taken from a human donor who received an intestinal transplant. CDR3 loop: CASSVRGGQETQYF. The DNA sequence is TGTGCCAGCAGCGTACGGGGGGGGCAGGAGACCCAGTACTTC.